This passage covers 8 T cell receptor beta chains from one sample sequenced in a study of human T cells and chemical hapten exposure. MiXCR was run by TCRdb on the RACE reads, yielding one entry per CDR3 protein. The sample lists approximately 370,000 distinct CDR3 sequences; 5.5% were seen once. Time point: pre-sensitization, week 0. Sample treatment: therapeutic diphenylcyclopropenone sensitization with weekly scalp DPC. The material sequenced was whole blood, taken in connection with sensitization to the hapten diphenylcyclopropenone (DPC). These receptors came from a woman under 30 with alopecia areata. Some clones in this sample may be carry-over from other donors' samples.

This clonotype was seen only a few times. This chain links TRBV11-2 with TRBJ1-2; D may be TRBD1 (6 bases). With 6 bases removed from V and 8 bases from J, the gap between germline ends came to 13 bases. CDR3 length equals 12 residues. Germline V gene sequence: CDR1 SGHAT, CDR2 FQNNGV. CDR3: CASSSEGDGYTF. The CDR3 DNA follows: TGTGCCAGCAGTTCTGAGGGGGACGGCTACACCTTC.

This clonotype was detected only a few times. This sequence joins TRBV7-9 and TRBJ1-1; D is ambiguous. Germline values: CDR1 SEHNR, CDR2 FQNEAQ (reference sequence). The length of the CDR3 is 15 residues. Trimming pared 5 bases from V and 1 base from J, leaving 14 bases between. The CDR3 nucleotides are TGTGCCAGCAGCCCCGGGGAGGGCTGGAACACTGAAGCTTTCTTT. This encodes CASSPGEGWNTEAFF. Combining the CDR3 with reference TRBV7-9 and TRBJ1-1 gives the whole variable domain DTGVSQNPRHKITKRGQNVTFRCDPISEHNRLYWYRQTLGQGPEFLTYFQNEAQLEKSRLLSDRFSAERPKGSFSTLEIQRTEQGDSAMYLCASSPGEGWNTEAFFGQGTRLTVV.

The gene calls are TRBV25-1 and TRBJ2-3; TRBD1 is a possible D gene (6 bases). V was pared by 3 bases and J by 3 bases, with 19 bases between. There are 17 residues in the CDR3. The germline V gene encodes CDR1 MGHDK and CDR2 SYGVNS. The CDR3 DNA reads TGTGCCAGCAGTGATCCGACAGGCATTTTAATAACAGATACGCAGTATTTT. Translation gives CASSDPTGILITDTQYF.

This clonotype was found a few times. The rearrangement links TRBV2 to TRBJ2-3; D unclear. CDR3 size: 11 residues. Germline V CDR1 and CDR2: SNHLY, FYNNEI. V was clipped by 8 bases and J by 6 bases, with 9 bases between them. CDR3 in amino acids: CASRFLDTQYF. CDR3 sequence (DNA): TGTGCCAGCCGCTTCCTCGATACGCAGTATTTT. Variable domain in full (rest from reference TRBV2 and TRBJ2-3): EPEVTQTPSHQVTQMGQEVILRCVPISNHLYFYWYRQILGQKVEFLVSFYNNEISEKSEIFDDQFSVERPDGSNFTLKIRSTKLEDSAMYFCASRFLDTQYFGPGTRLTVL.

The V gene is TRBV5-1, the J gene TRBJ2-3; either TRBD1 or TRBD2 may supply D (5 bases each). V was pared by 4 bases and J by 2 bases, with 14 bases between. Germline V lookup: CDR1 SGHRS, CDR2 YFSETQ. This CDR3 contains 15 residues. CDR3 in amino acids: CASSPGAGATDTQYF. CDR3 in DNA: TGCGCCAGCAGCCCCGGCGCCGGGGCCACAGATACGCAGTATTTT.

This clonotype was detected a few times. The genes are TRBV6-5 and TRBJ2-7; a possible D gene is TRBD2 (6 bases). The V end was cut by 7 bases, the J end by 6 bases, with 19 bases between. The V gene's germline CDR1 is MNHEY and CDR2 SVGAGI. CDR3 length: 14 residues. In DNA form, the CDR3 reads TGTGCCAGCACATCACCCGGGGGTGACCTCGAGCAGTACTTC. This translates into CASTSPGGDLEQYF.

This clonotype came up many times. The chain employs TRBV7-2 and TRBJ2-2; D unclear. This CDR3 has 15 residues. From germline, CDR1 is SGHTA and CDR2 FQGNSA. Trimming shortened V by 1 base and J by 2 bases, and 8 bases separated the two germline ends. CDR3 coding DNA: TGTGCCAGCAGCTTAGTAGCCGACAACACCGGGGAGCTGTTTTTT. It yields the protein CASSLVADNTGELFF.

This clonotype was counted ten times or more. V gene TRBV10-3 combines with J gene TRBJ1-2; perhaps TRBD1 as D (6 bases). Germline V gives CDR1 ENHRY, CDR2 SYGVKD. Between the trimmed V and J ends, which lost 8 bases and 6 bases, there was a span of 22 bases. The CDR3 loop spans 15 amino acids. The CDR3 loop is CAIGLETGGWDGYTF. The CDR3, as DNA: TGTGCCATCGGCCTCGAGACGGGGGGCTGGGATGGCTACACCTTC.